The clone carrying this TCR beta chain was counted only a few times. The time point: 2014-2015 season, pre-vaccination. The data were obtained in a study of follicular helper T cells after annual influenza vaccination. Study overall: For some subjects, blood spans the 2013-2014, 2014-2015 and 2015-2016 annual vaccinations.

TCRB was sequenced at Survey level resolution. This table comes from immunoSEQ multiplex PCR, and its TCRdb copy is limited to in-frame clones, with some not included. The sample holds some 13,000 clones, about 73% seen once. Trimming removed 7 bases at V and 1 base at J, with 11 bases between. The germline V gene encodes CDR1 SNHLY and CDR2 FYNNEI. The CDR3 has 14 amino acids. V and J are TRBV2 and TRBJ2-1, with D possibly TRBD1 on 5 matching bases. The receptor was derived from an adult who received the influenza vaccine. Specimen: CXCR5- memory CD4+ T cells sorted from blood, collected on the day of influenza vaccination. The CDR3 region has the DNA TGTGCCAGCACCCAAGACAGATCCTACAATGAGCAGTTCTTC. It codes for CASTQDRSYNEQFF.